This passage covers 6 T cell receptor beta chains from one sample sequenced in a study of blood T cell repertoires in COVID-19. Generated by immunoSEQ multiplex PCR, the TCRdb table keeps only in-frame clones and is missing some. The table lists 110,000 or so clones, around nine tenths of them singletons. Sample: peripheral blood. These receptors were obtained from a woman in her seventies who had recovered from COVID-19.

This clone was observed a few times. This sequence joins TRBV30 and TRBJ1-1; a weak D match, TRBD1 (5 bases). The length of the CDR3 is 17 residues. The germline gives CDR1 GTSNPN, CDR2 SVGIG (reference sequence). Trimming removed 3 bases from V and 1 base from J, with 21 bases in between. CDR3 nucleotide sequence: TGTGCCTGGAGGGGGGGATTGATTGGCGACAGGAACACTGAAGCTTTCTTT. This gives the protein CAWRGGLIGDRNTEAFF.

The genes are TRBV4-1 and TRBJ2-1; 11 bases line up with TRBD2. This CDR3 has 14 residues. V shed 4 bases, J shed 6 bases, and the junction held 2 bases outside the gene matches. CDR1 is MGHRA and CDR2 is YSYEKL in the germline V gene. CDR3 bases: TGCGCCAGCAGCCGGGGACTAGCGGTCAATGAGCAGTTCTTC. Translated: CASSRGLAVNEQFF.

This chain joins TRBV5-5 and TRBJ1-1, with D possibly TRBD1 on 5 matching bases. The germline V gene has CDR1 SGHKS and CDR2 YYEKEE (reference sequence). CDR3 length equals 14 residues. The V end lost 2 bases, the J end lost 4 bases, and 12 bases lay between the germline ends. The CDR3 spells CASSFAGGPTEAFF. The CDR3 nucleotides read TGTGCCAGCAGCTTTGCGGGGGGACCCACTGAAGCTTTCTTT.

The gene calls are TRBV5-5 and TRBJ2-4, with 11 bases fitting TRBD1. The CDR3 consists of 16 residues. The V gene's germline CDR1 is SGHKS and CDR2 YYEKEE (reference sequence). V shed 2 bases, J shed 0 bases, and the junction held 1 base outside the gene matches. CDR3: CASSFGTGGAKNIQYF. The DNA for the CDR3 is TGTGCCAGCAGCTTCGGGACAGGGGGAGCCAAAAACATTCAGTACTTC.

The chain's CDR3 is CASSLLAGDYNEQFF. In DNA form, the CDR3 reads TGTGCCAGCTCCCTACTAGCGGGGGACTACAATGAGCAGTTCTTC. This chain uses TRBV18 with TRBJ2-1, with 11 bases aligning to TRBD2. V shed 6 bases, J shed 3 bases, and the junction held 4 bases outside the gene matches. Germline V gives CDR1 KGHSH, CDR2 LQKENI. The CDR3 runs 15 residues.

This clone has only one observation. The chain joins TRBV16 to TRBJ2-5; a possible D gene is TRBD1 (5 bases). CDR3 length: 16 residues. V was cut by 5 bases and J by 1 base, with 17 bases left in between. Germline V lookup: CDR1 KGHSY, CDR2 FQNENV. CDR3 loop: CASSYIGVIPQETQYF. DNA of the CDR3: TGTGCCAGCAGCTATATAGGGGTGATTCCCCAAGAGACCCAGTACTTC. Filled out from reference TRBV16 and TRBJ2-5, the complete variable domain reads GEEVAQTPKHLVRGEGQKAKLYCAPIKGHSYVFWYQQVLKNEFKFLISFQNENVFDETGMPKERFSAKCLPNSPCSLEIQATKLEDSAVYFCASSYIGVIPQETQYFGPGTRLLVL.